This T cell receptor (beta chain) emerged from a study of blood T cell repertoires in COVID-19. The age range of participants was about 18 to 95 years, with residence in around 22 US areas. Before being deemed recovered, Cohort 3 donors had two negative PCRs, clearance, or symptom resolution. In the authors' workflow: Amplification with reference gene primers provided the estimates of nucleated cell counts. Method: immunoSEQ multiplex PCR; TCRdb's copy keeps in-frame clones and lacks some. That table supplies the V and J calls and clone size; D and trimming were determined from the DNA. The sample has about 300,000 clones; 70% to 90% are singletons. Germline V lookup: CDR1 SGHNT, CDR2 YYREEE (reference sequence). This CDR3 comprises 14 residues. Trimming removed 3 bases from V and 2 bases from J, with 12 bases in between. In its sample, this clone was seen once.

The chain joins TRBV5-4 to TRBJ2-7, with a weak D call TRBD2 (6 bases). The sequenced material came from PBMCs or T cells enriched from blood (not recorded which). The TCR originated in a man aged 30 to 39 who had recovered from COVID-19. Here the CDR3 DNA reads TGTGCCAGCAGCTCCGCGGGGCCAGCCTACGAGCAGTACTTC. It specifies CASSSAGPAYEQYF.